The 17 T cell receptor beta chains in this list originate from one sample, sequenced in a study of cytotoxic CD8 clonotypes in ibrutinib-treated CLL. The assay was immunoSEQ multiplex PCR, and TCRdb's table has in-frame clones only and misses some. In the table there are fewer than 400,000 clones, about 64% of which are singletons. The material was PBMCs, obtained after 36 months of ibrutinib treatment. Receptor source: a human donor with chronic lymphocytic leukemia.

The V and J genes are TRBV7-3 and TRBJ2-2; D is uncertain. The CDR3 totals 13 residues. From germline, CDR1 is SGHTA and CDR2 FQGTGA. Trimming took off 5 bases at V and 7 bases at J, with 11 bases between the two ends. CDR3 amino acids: CASSLVLGGELFF. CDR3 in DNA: TGTGCCAGCAGCCTTGTACTTGGCGGGGAGCTGTTTTTT.

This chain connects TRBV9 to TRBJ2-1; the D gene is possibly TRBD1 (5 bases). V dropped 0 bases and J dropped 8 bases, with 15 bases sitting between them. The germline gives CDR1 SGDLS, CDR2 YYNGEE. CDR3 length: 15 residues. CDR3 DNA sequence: TGTGCCAGCAGCGTAGGAGTCAGGGTAGGGGATGAGCAGTTCTTC. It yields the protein CASSVGVRVGDEQFF.

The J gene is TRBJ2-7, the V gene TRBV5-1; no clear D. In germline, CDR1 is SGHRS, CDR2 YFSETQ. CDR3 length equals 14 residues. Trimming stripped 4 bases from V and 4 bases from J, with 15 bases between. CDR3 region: CASSVGSVFYEQYF. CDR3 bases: TGCGCCAGCAGCGTCGGGTCGGTTTTTTACGAGCAGTACTTC.

The DNA of the CDR3 is TGTGCCAGCAGCTTAGGTTCCGGGAACCTCTACGAGCAGTACTTC. Translation: CASSLGSGNLYEQYF. The chain combines TRBV7-3 with TRBJ2-7; possibly TRBD2 for D (5 bases). The CDR3 covers 15 residues. Trimming removed 2 bases from V and 3 bases from J, with 14 bases in between. Germline CDR1 is SGHTA and CDR2 is FQGTGA. Together with reference TRBV7-3 and TRBJ2-7, the CDR3 gives the full variable domain: GAGVSQTPSNKVTEKGKYVELRCDPISGHTALYWYRQSLGQGPEFLIYFQGTGAADDSGLPNDRFFAVRPEGSVSTLKIQRTERGDSAVYLCASSLGSGNLYEQYFGPGTRLTVT.

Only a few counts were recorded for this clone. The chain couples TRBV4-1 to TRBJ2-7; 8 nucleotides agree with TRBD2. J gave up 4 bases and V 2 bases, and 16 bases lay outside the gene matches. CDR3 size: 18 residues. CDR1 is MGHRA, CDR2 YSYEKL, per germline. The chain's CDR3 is CASSQPSGGSARLYEQYF. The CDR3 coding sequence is TGCGCCAGCAGCCAACCCTCGGGGGGGTCCGCCAGGTTGTACGAGCAGTACTTC.

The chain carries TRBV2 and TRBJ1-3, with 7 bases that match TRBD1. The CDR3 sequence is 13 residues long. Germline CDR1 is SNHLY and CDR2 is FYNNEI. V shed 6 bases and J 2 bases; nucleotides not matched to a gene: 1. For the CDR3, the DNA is TGTGCCAGCAGAAGGGGGCCTGGAAACACCATATATTTT. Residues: CASRRGPGNTIYF.

The CDR3 region is CSVDPLAAPRTDTQYF. In DNA, the CDR3 is TGCAGCGTTGACCCACTAGCGGCCCCACGTACAGATACGCAGTATTTT. The V gene is TRBV29-1, the J gene TRBJ2-3; TRBD2 agrees at 8 bases. Germline CDR1 and CDR2: SQVTM and ANQGSEA. V was clipped by 3 bases and J by 3 bases; unmatched bases: 11. The length of the CDR3 is 16 residues.

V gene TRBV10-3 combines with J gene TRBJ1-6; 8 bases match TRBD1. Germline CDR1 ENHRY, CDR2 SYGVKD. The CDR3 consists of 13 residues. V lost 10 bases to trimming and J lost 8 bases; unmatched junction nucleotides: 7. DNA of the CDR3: TGTGCCAGTGGACAGGGAGGACATTCACCCCTCCACTTT. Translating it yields CASGQGGHSPLHF.

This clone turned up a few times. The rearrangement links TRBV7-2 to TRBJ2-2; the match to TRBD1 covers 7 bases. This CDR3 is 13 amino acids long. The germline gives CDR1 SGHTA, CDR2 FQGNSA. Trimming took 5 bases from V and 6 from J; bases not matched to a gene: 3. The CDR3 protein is CASSIRGSGELFF. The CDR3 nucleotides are TGTGCCAGCAGCATCAGGGGGTCCGGGGAGCTGTTTTTT.

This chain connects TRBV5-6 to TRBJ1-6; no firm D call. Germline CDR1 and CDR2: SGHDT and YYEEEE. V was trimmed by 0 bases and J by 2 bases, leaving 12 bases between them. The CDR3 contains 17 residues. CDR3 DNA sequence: TGTGCCAGCAGCTTGGGTTTGAGGGAAACCTATAATTCACCCCTCCACTTT. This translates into CASSLGLRETYNSPLHF.

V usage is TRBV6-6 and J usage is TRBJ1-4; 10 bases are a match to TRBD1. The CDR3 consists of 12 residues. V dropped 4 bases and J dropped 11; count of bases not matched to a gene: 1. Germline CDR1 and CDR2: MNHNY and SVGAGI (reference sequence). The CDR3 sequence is CASSLGQGKLFF. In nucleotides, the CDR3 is TGTGCCAGCAGTTTGGGACAGGGGAAACTGTTTTTT.

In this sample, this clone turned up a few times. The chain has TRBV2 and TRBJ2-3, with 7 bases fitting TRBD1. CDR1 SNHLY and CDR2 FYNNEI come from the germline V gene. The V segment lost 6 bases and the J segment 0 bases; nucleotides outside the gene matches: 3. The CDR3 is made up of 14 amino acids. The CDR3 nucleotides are TGTGCCAGCAGAGACAGGGCTAGCACAGATACGCAGTATTTT. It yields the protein CASRDRASTDTQYF.

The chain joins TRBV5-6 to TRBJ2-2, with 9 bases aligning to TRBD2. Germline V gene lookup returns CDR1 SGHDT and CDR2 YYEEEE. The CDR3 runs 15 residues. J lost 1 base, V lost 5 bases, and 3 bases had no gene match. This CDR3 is CASRKRGVNTGELFF. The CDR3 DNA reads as TGTGCCAGCAGAAAGCGGGGGGTGAACACCGGGGAGCTGTTTTTT.

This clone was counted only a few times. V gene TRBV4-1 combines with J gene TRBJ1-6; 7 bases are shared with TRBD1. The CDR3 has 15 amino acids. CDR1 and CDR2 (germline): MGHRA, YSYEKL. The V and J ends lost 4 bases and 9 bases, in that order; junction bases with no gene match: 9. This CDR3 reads CASSRTTGYGSPLHF. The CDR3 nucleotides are TGCGCCAGCAGCCGGACGACAGGGTACGGTTCACCCCTCCACTTT.

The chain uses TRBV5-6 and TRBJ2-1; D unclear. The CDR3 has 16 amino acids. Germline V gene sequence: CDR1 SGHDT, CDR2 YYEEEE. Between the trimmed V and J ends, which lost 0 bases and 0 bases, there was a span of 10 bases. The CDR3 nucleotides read TGTGCCAGCAGCTTGGCTGGGCTAAGCTCCTACAATGAGCAGTTCTTC. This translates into CASSLAGLSSYNEQFF.

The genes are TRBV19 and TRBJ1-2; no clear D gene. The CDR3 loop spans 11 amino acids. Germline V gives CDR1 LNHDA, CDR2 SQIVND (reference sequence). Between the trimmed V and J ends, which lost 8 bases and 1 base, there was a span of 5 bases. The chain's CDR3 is CASSLNYGYTF. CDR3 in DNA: TGTGCCAGTTCTCTTAACTATGGCTACACCTTC.

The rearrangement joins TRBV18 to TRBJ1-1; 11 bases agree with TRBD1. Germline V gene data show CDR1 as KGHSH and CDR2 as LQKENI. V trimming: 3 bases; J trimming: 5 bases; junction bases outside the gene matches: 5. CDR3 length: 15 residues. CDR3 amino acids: CASSPRTGGGTEAFF. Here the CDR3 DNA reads TGTGCCAGCTCACCCCGGACAGGGGGCGGGACTGAAGCTTTCTTT. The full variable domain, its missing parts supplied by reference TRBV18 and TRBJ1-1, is NAGVMQNPRHLVRRRGQEARLRCSPMKGHSHVYWYRQLPEEGLKFMVYLQKENIIDESGMPKERFSAEFPKEGPSILRIQQVVRGDSAAYFCASSPRTGGGTEAFFGQGTRLTVV.